Presented here are 23 T cell receptor beta chains from one specimen sequenced in a study of spatial heterogeneity in lung cancer. MiXCR was run by TCRdb on the 5' RACE reads, yielding one entry per CDR3 protein. The repertoire has about 6,900 distinct CDR3 sequences, 3.9% of them found once; the top ten carry roughly 25%. Noted time point: sample taken at primary tumor resection. The sequenced material consisted of unsorted whole RNA from tumor, nontumor lung or frozen PBMC. The specimen was normal lung tissue next to the tumor, collected at surgery. These receptors were collected from a female donor with early-stage non-small cell lung cancer.

With respect to this clonotype: This beta chain is a stray read from a library made for alpha chains; its abundance is not meaningful. CDR3 residues: CASSGRDSSYEQYF. The CDR3 DNA reads TGTGCCAGCAGCGGAAGGGACAGCTCCTACGAGCAGTACTTC. This chain links TRBV6-5 with TRBJ2-7; TRBD1 agrees at 7 bases. The CDR3 has 14 residues. V was pared by 6 bases and J by 0 bases, with 5 bases of the junction left unmatched. Germline V gene lookup returns CDR1 MNHEY and CDR2 SVGAGI.

This clonotype is medium-sized within its sample. Because this beta chain is a stray read in a library intended to capture alpha chains, its abundance should not be given much weight. The chain carries TRBV29-1 and TRBJ2-3, with 7 bases matching TRBD2. V was pared by 6 bases and J by 3 bases, with 9 bases of the junction left unmatched. There are 14 residues in the CDR3. From germline, CDR1 is SQVTM and CDR2 ANQGSEA. For the CDR3, the DNA is TGCAGCGTCCCCAGGGAGGGGAGGACAGATACGCAGTATTTT. Its protein is CSVPREGRTDTQYF.

Turning to this clonotype: As an off-target read in a library built for alpha chains, this beta chain has a frequency of little significance. The chain has TRBV19 and TRBJ2-2, with TRBD1 matching over 7 bases. With V trimmed by 6 bases and J by 0 bases, 13 bases remained unmatched. This CDR3 contains 18 residues. Germline CDR1 LNHDA, CDR2 SQIVND (reference sequence). The CDR3 protein is CASRQPGQSSSNTGELFF. The DNA for the CDR3 is TGTGCCAGTAGACAACCGGGACAGAGTAGCTCGAACACCGGGGAGCTGTTTTTT. The whole variable domain, remainder taken from reference TRBV19 and TRBJ2-2, is DGGITQSPKYLFRKEGQNVTLSCEQNLNHDAMYWYRQDPGQGLRLIYYSQIVNDFQKGDIAEGYSVSREKKESFPLTVTSAQKNPTAFYLCASRQPGQSSSNTGELFFGEGSRLTVL.

As for this clonotype: For a library built for alpha chains, this beta chain is a stray read; little rests on its size. This chain links TRBV11-1 with TRBJ2-2; maybe TRBD1 (5 bases). Trimming shortened V by 6 bases and J by 0 bases, and 20 bases separated the two germline ends. There are 18 residues in the CDR3. The germline V gene has CDR1 SGHAT and CDR2 FQDESV (reference sequence). The CDR3: CASRSHTGPAANTGELFF. The CDR3 DNA is TGTGCCAGCAGGTCACATACAGGCCCCGCGGCGAACACCGGGGAGCTGTTTTTT.

There are many counts of this clonotype. This beta chain is a stray sequence in a library constructed for alpha chains; its clone size is not meaningful. This chain uses TRBV5-4 with TRBJ2-2; TRBD1 aligns across 10 bases. Trimming at V came to 10 bases and at J to 4 bases, leaving 10 bases not matched to a gene. The CDR3 length is 15 residues. CDR1 SGHNT and CDR2 YYREEE come from the germline V gene (reference sequence). The CDR3 loop is CASKADRGITGELFF. CDR3 in DNA: TGTGCCTCCAAAGCGGACAGGGGGATCACCGGGGAGCTGTTTTTT. The entire variable domain, with the rest obtained from reference TRBV5-4 and TRBJ2-2, is as follows: ETGVTQSPTHLIKTRGQQVTLRCSSQSGHNTVSWYQQALGQGPQFIFQYYREEENGRGNFPPRFSGLQFPNYSSELNVNALELDDSALYLCASKADRGITGELFFGEGSRLTVL.

This clonotype was seen many times. This beta chain is a stray read from a library made for alpha chains; its abundance is not meaningful. The chain joins TRBV6-2 or TRBV6-3 to TRBJ1-1, with D possibly TRBD1 on 6 matching bases. The CDR3 has 12 residues. V lost 6 bases and J lost 1, with 6 bases in between. From germline, CDR1 is MNHEY and CDR2 SVGEGT. CDR3 in DNA: TGTGCCAGCAGGACAGGGAACACTGAAGCTTTCTTT. This sequence encodes CASRTGNTEAFF.

This clonotype was detected ten times or more. This beta chain is an off-target read within a library intended for alpha chains, so its frequency means little. The rearrangement uses TRBV20-1 and TRBJ2-4; D uncertain. The germline V gene has CDR1 DFQATT and CDR2 SNEGSKA (reference sequence). V shed 1 base and J shed 8 bases, with 12 bases lying between them. CDR3 size: 13 residues. CDR3 in amino acids: CSARGDQKDIQYF. The CDR3 DNA sequence: TGCAGTGCTAGAGGTGACCAGAAGGACATTCAGTACTTC.

As concerns this clonotype: This beta chain is an unintended read in a library built for alpha chains; its size means little. The chain links TRBV18 to TRBJ2-2, with D maybe TRBD1 (5 bases). CDR3 length equals 14 residues. The germline gives CDR1 KGHSH, CDR2 LQKENI. Trimming took off 5 bases at V and 10 bases at J, with 17 bases between the two ends. CDR3 nucleotide sequence: TGTGCCAGCTCAGACGACAGAGCACGGTTGGAGCTGTTTTTT. Amino acid sequence: CASSDDRARLELFF.

This clonotype occurred many times. As an off-target read in a library built for alpha chains, this beta chain has a frequency of little significance. This chain joins TRBV9 and TRBJ2-2; TRBD1 aligns across 9 bases. Germline V gene sequence: CDR1 SGDLS, CDR2 YYNGEE. V lost 0 bases and J lost 4; bases outside the gene matches: 4. The CDR3 sequence is 16 residues long. CDR3 loop: CASSVGGQGSTGELFF. The CDR3 nucleotides read TGTGCCAGCAGCGTAGGGGGACAGGGTAGCACCGGGGAGCTGTTTTTT. The entire variable domain, with the rest obtained from reference TRBV9 and TRBJ2-2, is as follows: DSGVTQTPKHLITATGQRVTLRCSPRSGDLSVYWYQQSLDQGLQFLIQYYNGEERAKGNILERFSAQQFPDLHSELNLSSLELGDSALYFCASSVGGQGSTGELFFGEGSRLTVL.

This clonotype occurred many times. This beta chain is a stray sequence in a library constructed for alpha chains; its clone size is not meaningful. The genes are TRBV29-1 and TRBJ1-2; possibly TRBD1 for D (5 bases). Germline CDR1 and CDR2: SQVTM and ANQGSEA. V lost 7 bases and J lost 5, with 11 bases in between. This CDR3 spans 11 amino acids. The chain's CDR3 is CSAMGDYGYTF. CDR3 DNA sequence: TGCAGCGCCATGGGGGATTATGGCTACACCTTC.

This clonotype has a count of ten or more. Since the library was made to target alpha chains, this beta chain is a stray read and its abundance is not meaningful. The rearrangement joins TRBV6-5 to TRBJ2-7, with D perhaps matching TRBD1 or TRBD2 (6 bases each). The CDR3 has 12 residues. CDR1 is MNHEY, CDR2 SVGAGI, per germline. The V end was cut by 6 bases, the J end by 4 bases, with 10 bases between. The CDR3 coding sequence is TGTGCCAGCAGCCAAGGGGGGTACGAGCAGTACTTC. This translates into CASSQGGYEQYF.

By sample share, this clonotype is medium-sized. This beta chain is an unintended read in a library built for alpha chains; its size means little. The chain employs TRBV12-3 or TRBV12-4 and TRBJ1-1; TRBD1 matches at 9 bases. This CDR3 region has 16 residues. Trimming removed 5 bases from V and 1 base from J; junction bases left unmatched: 8. In DNA form, the CDR3 reads TGTGCCAGCAGTCGCCGGGACAGGGTACGGAACACTGAAGCTTTCTTT. Residues: CASSRRDRVRNTEAFF.

This clonotype was observed at least ten times. The library was built for alpha chains, so this beta chain is an off-target read and its size means little. The CDR3 sequence is CSAGLTNEKLFF. Here the CDR3 DNA reads TGCAGTGCTGGGCTCACTAATGAAAAACTGTTTTTT. J is TRBJ1-4 and V is TRBV20-1; no definite D call. Trimming removed 5 bases at V and 2 bases at J, with 6 bases between. The CDR3 has 12 amino acids. Germline lookup yields CDR1 DFQATT and CDR2 SNEGSKA (reference sequence).

This clonotype is medium-sized within its sample. This beta chain is an off-target read within a library intended for alpha chains, so its frequency means little. The rearrangement joins TRBV2 to TRBJ2-6; the D is unclear. Per germline, CDR1 SNHLY and CDR2 FYNNEI. Trimming stripped 6 bases from V and 0 bases from J, with 6 bases between. This CDR3 has 14 amino acids. CDR3 in amino acids: CASRKSSGANVLTF. The CDR3, as DNA: TGTGCCAGCAGGAAGAGCTCTGGGGCCAACGTCCTGACTTTC.

This clonotype is medium-sized (0.01 to 0.1%) by share. A library made for alpha chains picked up this beta chain off target, so its size means little. The gene calls are TRBV6-7 and TRBJ2-5; 9 nucleotides match TRBD2. TRBV6-7 is reported as an ORF; its role is uncertain. This CDR3 comprises 18 residues. The V gene end was trimmed by 4 bases and the J gene end by 1 base; junction bases not matched to a gene: 13. Here the CDR3 reads CASSSSPPGLAGQETQYF. The CDR3 DNA is TGTGCCAGCAGTTCCTCTCCGCCGGGACTAGCTGGCCAAGAGACCCAGTACTTC.

In this sample, this clonotype is medium-sized. As an off-target read in a library built for alpha chains, this beta chain has a frequency of little significance. This chain joins TRBV13 and TRBJ2-1; 9 bases are a match to TRBD2. Germline V gene lookup returns CDR1 PRHDT and CDR2 FYEKMQ (reference sequence). The CDR3 spans 17 residues. V shed 0 bases, J shed 2 bases, and the junction held 5 bases outside the gene matches. CDR3 DNA sequence: TGTGCCAGCAGCTTAGGCCGCGGGGGGGTCCCCTACAATGAGCAGTTCTTC. Its protein product is CASSLGRGGVPYNEQFF. Drawing the rest from reference TRBV13 and TRBJ2-1, the complete variable domain is AAGVIQSPRHLIKEKRETATLKCYPIPRHDTVYWYQQGPGQDPQFLISFYEKMQSDKGSIPDRFSAQQFSDYHSELNMSSLELGDSALYFCASSLGRGGVPYNEQFFGPGTRLTVL.

Comments on this clonotype: Given a much more abundant clone one base away, this may be a read error. This beta chain is an off-target read within a library intended for alpha chains, so its frequency means little. The V call is TRBV6-6, the J call TRBJ1-4; maybe TRBD1 (5 bases). Looked up from germline, CDR1 is MNHNY and CDR2 is SVGAGI (reference sequence). V lost 2 bases and J 6 bases, leaving 13 bases between the germline ends. CDR3 size: 15 residues. This chain's CDR3 is CASSYGAELDEKLFF. CDR3 nucleotide sequence: TGTGCCAGCAGTTACGGGGCAGAACTGGATGAAAAACTGTTTTTT.

This clonotype is labeled medium-sized. This beta chain slipped into a library made for alpha chains as a stray read, so its size is not meaningful. CDR3 in DNA: TGTGCCAGCAGTTTCCGACAGCTTAATCAGCCCCAGCATTTT. This sequence encodes CASSFRQLNQPQHF. The V call is TRBV28, the J call TRBJ1-5, with D possibly being TRBD1 (5 bases). The CDR3 runs 14 residues. V lost 3 bases and J lost 4, with 10 bases in between. Germline assignment: CDR1 MDHEN and CDR2 SYDVKM.

On this clonotype itself: A much larger clone differs by one base, so this may be a read error. This beta chain came through as a stray read in a library set up for alpha chains, and its size says little. This chain joins TRBV29-1 and TRBJ2-7; TRBD1 aligns across 7 bases. Germline-derived CDR1 and CDR2 are SQVTM and ANQGSEA. The CDR3 extends over 12 amino acids. V lost 5 bases, J lost 12 bases, and 13 bases stayed unmatched. This CDR3 reads CSVRDSQDPLYF. The DNA for the CDR3 is TGCAGCGTTCGGGACAGCCAGGACCCCCTGTACTTC.

This clonotype qualifies as medium-sized. In a library made to pick up alpha chains, this beta chain is a stray read with a size that means little. This sequence joins TRBV29-1 and TRBJ1-5, with D hard to call. V was pared by 4 bases and J by 7 bases, with 14 bases between. Germline CDR1 SQVTM, CDR2 ANQGSEA. The CDR3 is made up of 13 amino acids. CDR3 nucleotide sequence: TGCAGCGTTGTAGTCGGGCTTGGGCAGCCCCAGCATTTT. Residues: CSVVVGLGQPQHF.

Sample share makes this clonotype medium-sized (0.01 to 0.1%). As an off-target read in a library built for alpha chains, this beta chain has a frequency of little significance. The chain has TRBV20-1 and TRBJ2-2, with D possibly being TRBD1 (5 bases). Germline CDR1 reads DFQATT; CDR2 reads SNEGSKA (reference sequence). The CDR3 loop spans 15 amino acids. V was cut by 2 bases and J by 1 base, with 11 bases left in between. The CDR3 sequence is CSARSRQGNTGELFF. In DNA, the CDR3 is TGCAGTGCTAGATCCCGGCAGGGGAACACCGGGGAGCTGTTTTTT.

This clonotype is deemed medium-sized (0.01 to 0.1%). Because the library targeted alpha chains, this beta chain is an off-target read whose size means little. The chain couples TRBV9 to TRBJ1-5; D not certain. The CDR3 covers 15 residues. Germline loops: CDR1 SGDLS, CDR2 YYNGEE. Trimming cost V 0 bases and J 1 base, with 8 bases left between them. CDR3 loop: CASSVAWQSNQPQHF. In DNA form, the CDR3 reads TGTGCCAGCAGCGTAGCTTGGCAGAGCAATCAGCCCCAGCATTTT.

This clonotype was seen many times. This beta chain is a stray read from a library made for alpha chains; its abundance is not meaningful. The chain has TRBV29-1 and TRBJ2-3; D is unresolved. The V end was cut by 6 bases, the J end by 2 bases, with 3 bases between. The CDR3 spans 10 residues. CDR1 SQVTM and CDR2 ANQGSEA come from the germline V gene. The CDR3 DNA follows: TGCAGCGTAGACACAGATACGCAGTATTTT. As protein: CSVDTDTQYF.